Reported below is one T cell receptor beta chain. Other DNA sequences in the sample encode the same CDR3. These data come from a study of shared clonotypes between healthy human individuals. The assay was immunoSEQ multiplex PCR, and TCRdb's table has in-frame clones only and misses some. The table has a few million clones, 85% to 95% seen once. This CDR3 has 13 amino acids. The germline CDR1 and CDR2 sequences are SQVTM and ANQGSEA. Trimming removed 3 bases from V and 0 bases from J, with 8 bases in between. The sample consisted of naive CD4+ T cells from PBMCs. The subset: CD45RA+ positively selected. This receptor was identified in a man younger than 30 in good health. Some clones in this sample may be carry-over from other donors' samples. This chain connects TRBV29-1 to TRBJ1-1; D remains ambiguous. The CDR3 region has the DNA TGCAGCGTTGAGGGGAAGATGAACACTGAAGCTTTCTTT. As protein: CSVEGKMNTEAFF.